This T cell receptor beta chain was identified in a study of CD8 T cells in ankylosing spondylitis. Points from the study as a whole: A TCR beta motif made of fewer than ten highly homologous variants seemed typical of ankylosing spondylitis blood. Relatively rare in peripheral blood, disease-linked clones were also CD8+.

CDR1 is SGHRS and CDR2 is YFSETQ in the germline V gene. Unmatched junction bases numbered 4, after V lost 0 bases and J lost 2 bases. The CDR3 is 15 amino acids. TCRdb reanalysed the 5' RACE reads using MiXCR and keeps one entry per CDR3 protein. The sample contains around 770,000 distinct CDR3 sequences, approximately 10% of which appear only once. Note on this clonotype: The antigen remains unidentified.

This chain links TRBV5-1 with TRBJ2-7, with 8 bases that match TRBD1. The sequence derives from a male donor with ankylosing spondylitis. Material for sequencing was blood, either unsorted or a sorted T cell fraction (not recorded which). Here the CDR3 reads CASSLGTGLAYEQYF. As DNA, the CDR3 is TGCGCCAGCAGCTTGGGGACAGGGCTCGCCTACGAGCAGTACTTC.